Detailed here is one T cell receptor (beta chain). Antigen: not known. Produced via immunoSEQ multiplex PCR; TCRdb's table is partial and in-frame only. In the table there are about 59,000 clones, about nine tenths of which are singletons. The unexposed donors gave CD4+ T cells in about 2010-2019, prior to COVID-19. Trimming removed 3 bases from V and 1 base from J, with 16 bases in between. This CDR3 is built from 16 residues. Germline values: CDR1 SGDLS, CDR2 YYNGEE. The source of the sample is a study of CD4 T cells in relation to SARS-CoV-2 and coronaviruses. Study at large: The HLA restriction of the shared crossreactive spike epitopes was mapped. Study-level points and caveats: Monoreactive clones expanded significantly more to SARS-CoV-2 than crossreactive clones did.

The sequence was collected from a human donor in good health. The chain uses TRBV9 and TRBJ1-2; D unresolved. Sequenced material: memory CD4+ T cells from PBMCs. CDR3: CASSALGWFNNYGYTF. CDR3 DNA sequence: TGTGCCAGCAGCGCACTGGGGTGGTTTAATAACTATGGCTACACCTTC.